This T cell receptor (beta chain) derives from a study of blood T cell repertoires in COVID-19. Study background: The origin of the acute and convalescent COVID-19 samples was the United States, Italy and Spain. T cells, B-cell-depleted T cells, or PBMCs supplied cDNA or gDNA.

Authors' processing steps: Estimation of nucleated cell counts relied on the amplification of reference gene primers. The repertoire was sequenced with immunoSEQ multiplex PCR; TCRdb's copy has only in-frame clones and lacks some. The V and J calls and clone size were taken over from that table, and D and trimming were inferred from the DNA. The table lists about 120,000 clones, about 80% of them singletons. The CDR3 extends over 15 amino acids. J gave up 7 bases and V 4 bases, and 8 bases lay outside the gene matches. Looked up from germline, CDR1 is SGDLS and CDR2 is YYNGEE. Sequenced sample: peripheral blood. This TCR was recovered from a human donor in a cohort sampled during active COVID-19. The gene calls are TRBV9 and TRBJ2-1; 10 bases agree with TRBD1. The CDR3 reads CASSPRTGGGNEQFF. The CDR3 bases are TGTGCCAGCAGCCCACGGACAGGGGGAGGGAATGAGCAGTTCTTC.